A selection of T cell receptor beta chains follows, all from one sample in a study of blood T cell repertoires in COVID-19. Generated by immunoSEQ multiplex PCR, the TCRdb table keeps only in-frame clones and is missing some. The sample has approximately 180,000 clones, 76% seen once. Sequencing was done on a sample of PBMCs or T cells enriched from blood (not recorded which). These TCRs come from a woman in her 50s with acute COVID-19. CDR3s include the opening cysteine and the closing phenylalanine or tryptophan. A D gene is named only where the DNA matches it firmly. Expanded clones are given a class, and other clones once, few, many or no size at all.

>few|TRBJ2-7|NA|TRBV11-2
TGTGCCAGCAGCTCGACGGCGGGGCAGTCCTTC
CASSSTAGQSF
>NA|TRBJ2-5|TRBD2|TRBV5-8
TGTGCCAGCAGCTTGGCCGGGATAGCGCGGGGGGGCGTGGAGACCCAGTACTTC
CASSLAGIARGGVETQYF
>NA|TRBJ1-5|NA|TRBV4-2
TGTGCCAGCAGCCAGGCCGATGGGTCGGGTCAGCCCCAGCATTTT
CASSQADGSGQPQHF
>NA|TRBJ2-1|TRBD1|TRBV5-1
TGCGCCAGCAGCTTACCCGTGGGGACAGGGTTCAATGAGCAGTTCTTC
CASSLPVGTGFNEQFF
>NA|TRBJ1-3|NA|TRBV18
TGTGCCAGCTCACCACGCGCGGCGGTCTCTGGAAACACCATATATTTT
CASSPRAAVSGNTIYF
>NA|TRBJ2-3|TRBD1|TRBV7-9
TGTGCCAGCAGCCTCGGGGGGACAGGGGCCACAGATACGCAGTATTTT
CASSLGGTGATDTQYF
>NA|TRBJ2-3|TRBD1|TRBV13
TGTGCCAGCAGCAAATGGGACAGTCCCCCCACAGATACGCAGTATTTT
CASSKWDSPPTDTQYF
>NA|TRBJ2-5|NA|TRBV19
TGTGCCAGTAGATCAACGGGCGGCCGGGGGACCCAGTACTTC
CASRSTGGRGTQYF
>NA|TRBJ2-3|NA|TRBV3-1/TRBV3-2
TGTGCCAGCAGCCATTACCCCGGCAGGGTCTTAACAGATACGCAGTATTTT
CASSHYPGRVLTDTQYF
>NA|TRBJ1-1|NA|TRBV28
TGTGCCAGCAGTCGACTTGGTGAAGCTTTCTTT
CASSRLGEAFF
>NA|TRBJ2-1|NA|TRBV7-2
TGTGCCAGCAGCTTGGGGGCCCGCACCTACAATGAGCAGTTCTTC
CASSLGARTYNEQFF
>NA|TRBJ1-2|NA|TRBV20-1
TGCAGTGGACCGCGGGGACCTGGCTACACCTTC
CSGPRGPGYTF
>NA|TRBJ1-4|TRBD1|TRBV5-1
TGCGCCAGCAGCTCCGGACAGGGGGCGGGAGAAAAACTGTTTTTT
CASSSGQGAGEKLFF
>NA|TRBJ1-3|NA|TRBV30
TGTGCCTGGAGAGAGGGATCTGGAAACACCATATATTTT
CAWREGSGNTIYF
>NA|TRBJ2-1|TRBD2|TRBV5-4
TGTGCCAGCATCGACCCGGGACTAGGAAAAAATGAGCAGTTCTTC
CASIDPGLGKNEQFF
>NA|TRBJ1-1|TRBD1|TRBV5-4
TGTGCCAGCAGCCTCCAGGGGGGGAACACTGAAGCTTTCTTT
CASSLQGGNTEAFF
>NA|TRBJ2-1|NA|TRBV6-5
TGTGCCAGCAGCGCCCAGGGGACCGAGCAGTTCTTC
CASSAQGTEQFF
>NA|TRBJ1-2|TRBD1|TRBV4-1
TGCGCCAGCAGCTTCGGACAGGGGAGGAGGGGCAGCTATGGCTACACCTTC
CASSFGQGRRGSYGYTF
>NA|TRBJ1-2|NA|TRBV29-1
TGCAGCGTTGAACTAACAGACCTTAACTATGGCTACACCTTC
CSVELTDLNYGYTF
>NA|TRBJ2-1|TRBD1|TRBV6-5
TGTGCCAGCAGTTATGAGGGGGCGGGTTCCTACAATGAGCAGTTCTTC
CASSYEGAGSYNEQFF
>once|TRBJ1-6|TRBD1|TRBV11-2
TGTGCCAGCAGCTTGACCGGGACAGGGGACTATAATTCACCCCTCCACTTT
CASSLTGTGDYNSPLHF
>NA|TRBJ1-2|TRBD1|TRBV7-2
TGTGCCAGCAGCTTAGCGGGACAGGGGGCGCGTTATGGCTACACCTTC
CASSLAGQGARYGYTF
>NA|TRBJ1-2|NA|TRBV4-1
TGCGCCAGCAGCCAAGATCAGGGTAACCCCTATGGCTACACCTTC
CASSQDQGNPYGYTF
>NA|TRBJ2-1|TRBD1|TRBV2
TGTGCCAGCAGAGAACCGGGACAGCAGACTTACAATGAGCAGTTCTTC
CASREPGQQTYNEQFF
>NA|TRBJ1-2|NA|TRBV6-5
TGTGCCAGCAGTTACACAGGGACGTTGGACTATGGCTACACCTTC
CASSYTGTLDYGYTF
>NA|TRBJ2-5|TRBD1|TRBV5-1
TGCGCCAGCAGGACGGCAGGGGGAAACCAAGAGACCCAGTACTTC
CASRTAGGNQETQYF
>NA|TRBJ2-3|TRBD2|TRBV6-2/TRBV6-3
TGTGCCAGCAGTTACACCGTAGCGGGGGGGCCTACAGATACGCAGTATTTT
CASSYTVAGGPTDTQYF
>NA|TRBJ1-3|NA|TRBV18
TGTGCCAGCTCCGAAGGGGTCTCCGGAAACACCATATATTTT
CASSEGVSGNTIYF
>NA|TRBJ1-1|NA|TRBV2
TGTGCCAGCAGTGATCGAAGGGGAACTGAAGCTTTCTTT
CASSDRRGTEAFF
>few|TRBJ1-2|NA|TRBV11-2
TGTGCCAGCAGCAGAGTCAAAGTCCCGTGGGGCTACACCTTC
CASSRVKVPWGYTF
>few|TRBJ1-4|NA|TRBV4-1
TGCGCCAGCAGCCTCCGGTCTCTTTCTAATGAAAAACTGTTTTTT
CASSLRSLSNEKLFF
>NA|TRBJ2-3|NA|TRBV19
TGTGCCAGTAGTATAAGGAGGGGTGATACAGATACGCAGTATTTT
CASSIRRGDTDTQYF
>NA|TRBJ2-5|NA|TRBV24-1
TGTGCCACCAGTGACCCGGACACAAAAGAGACCCAGTACTTC
CATSDPDTKETQYF
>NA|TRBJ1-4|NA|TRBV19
TGTGCCAGTAGTTTAACAGACGCAACTAATGAAAAACTGTTTTTT
CASSLTDATNEKLFF
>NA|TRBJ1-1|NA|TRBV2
TGTGCCAGCAGTGAATTAGTAATTGGGGGGGTGAGGGCTTTCTTT
CASSELVIGGVRAFF
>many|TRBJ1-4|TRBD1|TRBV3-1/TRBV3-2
TGTGCCAGCAGCCAAGTGACAGGGCCTGAAAAACTGTTTTTT
CASSQVTGPEKLFF
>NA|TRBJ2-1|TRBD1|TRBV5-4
TGTGCCAGCAGTGTATCGGGACAGGGCTCCTACAATGAGCAGTTCTTC
CASSVSGQGSYNEQFF